These 10 T cell receptor beta chains originate from one sample sequenced in a study of T cell responses to AZD1222 COVID-19 vaccine. TCRdb's copy holds only in-frame clones and misses some; the assay was immunoSEQ multiplex PCR. Altogether more than 100,000 clones are present, around 86% being singletons, with the ten largest covering approximately 1.3%. The sample in question was peripheral blood, obtained on day 0 of AZD1222 vaccination. Receptors were obtained from an adult in good health.

The rearrangement uses TRBV29-1 and TRBJ1-2, with TRBD1 matching over 12 bases. Per germline, CDR1 SQVTM and CDR2 ANQGSEA. V shed 0 bases and J 6 bases; nucleotides not matched to a gene: 11. This CDR3 contains 17 residues. CDR3 region: CSVEDLRDRGRVDGYTF. The CDR3 nucleotides are TGCAGCGTTGAAGATCTTCGGGACAGGGGGCGCGTTGATGGCTACACCTTC.

This rearrangement joins TRBV6-5 to TRBJ1-5; D unclear. V was trimmed by 6 bases and J by 5 bases, leaving 11 bases between them. Per germline, CDR1 MNHEY and CDR2 SVGAGI. CDR3 length equals 13 residues. CDR3 region: CASRRRRDQPQHF. CDR3 coding DNA: TGTGCCAGCAGAAGACGGAGGGATCAGCCCCAGCATTTT.

The J gene is TRBJ1-6, the V gene TRBV5-4; tentatively, D is TRBD1 (6 bases). Looked up from germline, CDR1 is SGHNT and CDR2 is YYREEE (reference sequence). V lost 5 bases and J lost 6, with 9 bases in between. The CDR3 has 13 residues. The CDR3 is CASRRDTNSPLHF. In nucleotides, the CDR3 is TGTGCCAGCAGACGGGACACTAATTCACCCCTCCACTTT.

The genes are TRBV7-9 and TRBJ2-1; 9 bases align to TRBD2. The CDR3 extends over 14 amino acids. V shed 4 bases, J shed 5 bases, and the junction held 3 bases outside the gene matches. The V gene's germline CDR1 is SEHNR and CDR2 FQNEAQ (reference sequence). The DNA for the CDR3 is TGTGCCAGCAGCTCGGGACTAGCTAACAATGAGCAGTTCTTC. Amino acid sequence: CASSSGLANNEQFF. Full variable domain (rest looked up from reference TRBV7-9 and TRBJ2-1): DTGVSQNPRHKITKRGQNVTFRCDPISEHNRLYWYRQTLGQGPEFLTYFQNEAQLEKSRLLSDRFSAERPKGSFSTLEIQRTEQGDSAMYLCASSSGLANNEQFFGPGTRLTVL.

The rearrangement uses TRBV14 and TRBJ1-4; 8 nucleotides align to TRBD1. This CDR3 is built from 15 residues. Looked up from germline, CDR1 is SGHDN and CDR2 is FVKESK. J lost 5 bases, V lost 5 bases, and 7 bases had no gene match. The CDR3 DNA follows: TGTGCCAGCAGCTTGCGGACAGGGAGCAATGAAAAACTGTTTTTT. This codes for CASSLRTGSNEKLFF. Complete variable domain (other parts from reference TRBV14 and TRBJ1-4): EAGVTQFPSHSVIEKGQTVTLRCDPISGHDNLYWYRRVMGKEIKFLLHFVKESKQDESGMPNNRFLAERTGGTYSTLKVQPAELEDSGVYFCASSLRTGSNEKLFFGSGTQLSVL.

The chain has TRBV10-1 and TRBJ2-2; no firm D call. Germline V gene data show CDR1 as WNHNN and CDR2 as SYGVQD (reference sequence). Trimming left V 4 bases short and J 5 bases short, with 8 bases between. The CDR3 sequence is 13 residues long. This chain's CDR3 is CASSVTDTGELFF. CDR3 DNA: TGCGCCAGCAGTGTAACGGATACCGGGGAGCTGTTTTTT.

This sequence joins TRBV6-2 or TRBV6-3 and TRBJ2-1; D might be TRBD1 (5 bases). CDR1 MNHEY and CDR2 SVGEGT come from the germline V gene. Trimming stripped 6 bases from V and 14 bases from J, with 14 bases between. CDR3 size: 11 residues. This CDR3 reads CASSHGQGEFF. CDR3 bases: TGTGCCAGCAGCCACGGGCAGGGTGAGTTCTTC.

V gene TRBV9 combines with J gene TRBJ1-2; D remains ambiguous. In germline, CDR1 is SGDLS, CDR2 YYNGEE. V was trimmed by 7 bases and J by 4 bases, leaving 17 bases between them. CDR3 length equals 14 residues. In DNA, the CDR3 is TGTGCCAGCGCCCCAGAGGGTAGCGGCTATGGCTACACCTTC. Its protein is CASAPEGSGYGYTF.

The V call is TRBV6-5, the J call TRBJ2-7, with TRBD1 matching over 10 bases. Looked up from germline, CDR1 is MNHEY and CDR2 is SVGAGI. The V and J ends lost 5 bases and 5 bases, in that order; junction bases with no gene match: 6. CDR3 length: 14 amino acids. CDR3 sequence: CASSPRQGAHEQYF. The CDR3 DNA sequence: TGTGCCAGCAGTCCACGACAGGGGGCCCACGAGCAGTACTTC.

The chain employs TRBV10-3 and TRBJ2-1, with 9 bases fitting TRBD2. Germline lookup yields CDR1 ENHRY and CDR2 SYGVKD. The CDR3 contains 14 residues. Losses at the gene ends were 4 bases for V and 2 bases for J; bases not matched to a gene: 0. CDR3 protein: CAISGGGAYNEQFF. CDR3 sequence (DNA): TGTGCCATCAGTGGCGGGGGGGCCTACAATGAGCAGTTCTTC.